This paragraph covers one T cell receptor (beta chain) sequence. The source of the sample is a study of shared clonotypes between healthy human individuals. Study overall: Every donor yielded three CD4 naive, three CD4 memory, two CD8 naive and one CD8 memory plate.

The input for sorted-subset replicate PCRs was about 200 ng DNA, tens of thousands of T cell genomes. Sequencing used immunoSEQ multiplex PCR; TCRdb keeps in-frame clones, though not all of them. Altogether around 1 million clones are present, approximately 80% being singletons, with the ten largest covering about 1.5%. After removal of 4 bases from V and 2 bases from J, the junction contained 5 bases not matched to a gene. The V gene's germline CDR1 is SGHRS and CDR2 YFSETQ. The length of the CDR3 is 15 residues. This TCR was sampled from a man between 18 and 35 years old in good health. Sequenced input: memory CD4+ T cells sorted from blood. Indicated subset: CD45RA-negative fraction. This chain connects TRBV5-1 to TRBJ2-3; 9 nucleotides agree with TRBD2. The CDR3 DNA reads TGCGCCAGCAGCCTGACTAGCGGTAACACAGATACGCAGTATTTT. It codes for CASSLTSGNTDTQYF.